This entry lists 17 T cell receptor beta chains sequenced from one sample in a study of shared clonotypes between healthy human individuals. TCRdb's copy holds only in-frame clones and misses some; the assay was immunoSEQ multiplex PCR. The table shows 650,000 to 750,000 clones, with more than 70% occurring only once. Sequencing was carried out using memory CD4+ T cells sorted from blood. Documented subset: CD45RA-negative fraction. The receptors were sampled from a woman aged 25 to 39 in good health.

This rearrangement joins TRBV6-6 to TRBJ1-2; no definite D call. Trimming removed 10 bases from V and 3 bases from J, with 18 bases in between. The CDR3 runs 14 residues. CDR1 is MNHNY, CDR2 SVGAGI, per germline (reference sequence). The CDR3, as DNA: TGTGCCACCTCATCGGGAGGTGGGTACTATGGCTACACCTTC. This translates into CATSSGGGYYGYTF.

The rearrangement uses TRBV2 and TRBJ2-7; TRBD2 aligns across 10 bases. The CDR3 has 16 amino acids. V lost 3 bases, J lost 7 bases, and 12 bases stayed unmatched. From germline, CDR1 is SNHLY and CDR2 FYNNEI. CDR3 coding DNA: TGTGCCAGCAGTGAGCCTCCAGCGGGAGGGCCTCAAGAGCAGTACTTC. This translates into CASSEPPAGGPQEQYF. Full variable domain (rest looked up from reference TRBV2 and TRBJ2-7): EPEVTQTPSHQVTQMGQEVILRCVPISNHLYFYWYRQILGQKVEFLVSFYNNEISEKSEIFDDQFSVERPDGSNFTLKIRSTKLEDSAMYFCASSEPPAGGPQEQYFGPGTRLTVT.

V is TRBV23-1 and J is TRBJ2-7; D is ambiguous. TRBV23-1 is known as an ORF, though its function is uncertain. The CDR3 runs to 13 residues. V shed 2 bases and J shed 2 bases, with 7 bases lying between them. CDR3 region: CASSQQEPYEQYF. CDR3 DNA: TGCGCCAGCAGTCAACAGGAGCCCTACGAGCAGTACTTC.

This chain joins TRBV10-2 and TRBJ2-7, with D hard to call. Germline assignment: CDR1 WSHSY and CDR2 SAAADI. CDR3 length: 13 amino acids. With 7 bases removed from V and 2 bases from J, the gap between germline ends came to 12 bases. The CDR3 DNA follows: TGCGCCAGCAATCCCTCTGGAGCCTACGAGCAGTACTTC. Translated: CASNPSGAYEQYF.

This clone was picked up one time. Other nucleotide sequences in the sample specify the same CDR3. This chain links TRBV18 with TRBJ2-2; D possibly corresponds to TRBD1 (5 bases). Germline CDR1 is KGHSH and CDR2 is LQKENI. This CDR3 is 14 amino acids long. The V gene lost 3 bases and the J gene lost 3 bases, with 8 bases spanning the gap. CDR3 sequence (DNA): TGTGCCAGCTCACCTGTCAGGGACACCGGGGAGCTGTTTTTT. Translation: CASSPVRDTGELFF.

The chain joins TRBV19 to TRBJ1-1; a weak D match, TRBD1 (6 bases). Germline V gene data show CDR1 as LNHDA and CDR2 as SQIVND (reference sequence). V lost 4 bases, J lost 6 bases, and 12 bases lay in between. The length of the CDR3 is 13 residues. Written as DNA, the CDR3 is TGTGCCAGTAGTACGGTAGACAGGCCTGAAGCTTTCTTT. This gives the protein CASSTVDRPEAFF.

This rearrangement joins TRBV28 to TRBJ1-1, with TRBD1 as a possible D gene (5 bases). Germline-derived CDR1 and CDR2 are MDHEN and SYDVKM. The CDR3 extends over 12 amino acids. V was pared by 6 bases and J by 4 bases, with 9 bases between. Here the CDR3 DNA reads TGTGCCAGCAGCAAAGGGGTCACTGAAGCTTTCTTT. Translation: CASSKGVTEAFF.

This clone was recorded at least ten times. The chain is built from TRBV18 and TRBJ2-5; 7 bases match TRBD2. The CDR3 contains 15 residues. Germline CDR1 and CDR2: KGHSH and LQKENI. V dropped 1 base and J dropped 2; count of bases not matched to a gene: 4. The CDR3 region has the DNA TGTGCCAGCTCACCACTTACTAGCGCACAAGAGACCCAGTACTTC. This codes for CASSPLTSAQETQYF.

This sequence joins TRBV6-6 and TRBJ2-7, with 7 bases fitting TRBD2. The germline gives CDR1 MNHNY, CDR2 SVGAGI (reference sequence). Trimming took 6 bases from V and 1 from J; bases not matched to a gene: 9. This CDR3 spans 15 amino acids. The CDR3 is CASRDPPSGSYEQYF. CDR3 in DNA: TGTGCCAGCAGGGACCCTCCTAGCGGTTCCTACGAGCAGTACTTC.

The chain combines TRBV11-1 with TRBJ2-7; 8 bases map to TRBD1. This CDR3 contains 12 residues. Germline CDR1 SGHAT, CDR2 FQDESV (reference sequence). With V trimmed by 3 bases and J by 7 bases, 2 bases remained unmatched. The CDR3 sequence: CASSFGDREQYF. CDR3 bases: TGTGCCAGCAGCTTTGGGGACAGGGAGCAGTACTTC.

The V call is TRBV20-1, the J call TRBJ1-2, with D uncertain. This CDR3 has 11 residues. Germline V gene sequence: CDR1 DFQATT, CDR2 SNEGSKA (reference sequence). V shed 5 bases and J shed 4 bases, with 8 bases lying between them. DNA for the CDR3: TGCAGTGCTCAGTACAGCTATGGCTACACCTTC. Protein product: CSAQYSYGYTF.

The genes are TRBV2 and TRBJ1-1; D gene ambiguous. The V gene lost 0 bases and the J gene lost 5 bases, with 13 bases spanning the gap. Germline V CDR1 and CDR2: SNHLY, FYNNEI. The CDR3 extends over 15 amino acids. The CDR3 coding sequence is TGTGCCAGCAGTGAAGCTCCGGGTGTCGGGACTGAAGCTTTCTTT. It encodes CASSEAPGVGTEAFF.

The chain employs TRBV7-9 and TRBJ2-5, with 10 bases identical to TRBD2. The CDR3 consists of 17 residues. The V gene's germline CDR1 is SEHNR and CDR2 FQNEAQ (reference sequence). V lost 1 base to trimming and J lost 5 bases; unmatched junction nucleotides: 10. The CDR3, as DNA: TGTGCCAGCAGCTTAGGCACGTCTAGCGGGAGTAGGGAGACCCAGTACTTC. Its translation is CASSLGTSSGSRETQYF.

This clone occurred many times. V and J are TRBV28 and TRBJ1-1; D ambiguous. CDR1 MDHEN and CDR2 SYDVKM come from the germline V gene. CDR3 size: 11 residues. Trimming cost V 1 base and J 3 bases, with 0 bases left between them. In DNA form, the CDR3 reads TGTGCCAGCAGTTTATACACTGAAGCTTTCTTT. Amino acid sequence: CASSLYTEAFF.

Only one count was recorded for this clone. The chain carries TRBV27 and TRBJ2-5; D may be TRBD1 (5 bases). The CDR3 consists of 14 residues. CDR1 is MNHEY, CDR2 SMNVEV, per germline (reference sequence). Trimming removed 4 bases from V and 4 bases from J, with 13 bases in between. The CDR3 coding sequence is TGTGCCAGCAGTTCCCGCAGGGTGTCAGAGACCCAGTACTTC. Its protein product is CASSSRRVSETQYF.

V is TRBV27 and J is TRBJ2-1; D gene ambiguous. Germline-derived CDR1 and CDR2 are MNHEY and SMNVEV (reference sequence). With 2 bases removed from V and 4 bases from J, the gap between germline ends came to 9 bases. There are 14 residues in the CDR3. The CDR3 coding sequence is TGTGCCAGCAGTTTACAGGTAGAATACAATGAGCAGTTCTTC. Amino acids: CASSLQVEYNEQFF.

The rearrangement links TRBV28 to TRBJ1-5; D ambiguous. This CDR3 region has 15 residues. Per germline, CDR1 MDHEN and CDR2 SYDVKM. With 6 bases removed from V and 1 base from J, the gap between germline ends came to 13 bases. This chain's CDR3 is CASRHGGLSNQPQHF. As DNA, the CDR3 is TGTGCCAGCAGGCACGGCGGTTTAAGCAATCAGCCCCAGCATTTT. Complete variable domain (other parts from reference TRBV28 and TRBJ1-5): DVKVTQSSRYLVKRTGEKVFLECVQDMDHENMFWYRQDPGLGLRLIYFSYDVKMKEKGDIPEGYSVSREKKERFSLILESASTNQTSMYLCASRHGGLSNQPQHFGDGTRLSIL.